The sequence of this TCR beta chain was determined in a study of T-cell reconstitution after alpha-beta-depleted transplantation in children (dated by TCRdb to 2016 to 2018). In terms of the full investigation: The study quantitatively tracked T-cell immune reconstitution after TCRalphabeta/CD19-depleted allogeneic hematopoietic cell transplantation in children using TCR repertoire profiling.

Note on this clonotype: What antigen it recognizes has not been identified. No base quality values were provided; no much bigger clone lies one nucleotide off.

CDR1 and CDR2, per the germline V gene, are SGHRS and YFSETQ. At the junction V is shortened by 0 bases and J by 10 bases; bases outside the gene matches: 7. Including the terminal cysteine and phenylalanine, the CDR3 comprises 16 residues. Only the CDR3 DNA stays, 48 bases, in frame from base 1. The receptor library was made with PCR. TCRdb lists the instrument as Illumina HiSeq 2500. To normalize quantification of the TCRbeta repertoire, the TCR libraries were built with molecular barcoding that relied on unique molecular identifiers. TCRdb reprocessed the public reads (quality trimming at Q25 with fastp, clone calling with MiXCR) and kept in-frame beta chains. Entries that share a CDR3 protein sequence are merged under the most common genes and DNA. The sample data list a few hundred thousand distinct CDR3 sequences, and around 12% of these were observed just once. The ten largest clones represent about 5.6% of the sample.

This TCR was sampled from a human donor who donated a stem cell graft to a child with combined immunodeficiency. The chain is assembled from TRBV5-1 and TRBJ1-6; TRBD1 aligns with 10 central bases. Sequences were derived from PBMCs from the stem cell graft donor, sampled from the stem cell graft. The DNA sequence is as follows: TGCGCCAGCAGCTTGGCCGGGACAGGGGTTTTGTCACCCCTCCACTTT. It translates to CASSLAGTGVLSPLHF.